This is a list of T cell receptor beta chains from one sample in a study of T-cell reconstitution after alpha-beta-depleted transplantation in children. TCRdb ran MiXCR on the PCR reads and lists one entry per CDR3 protein. The sample contains approximately 800,000 distinct CDR3 sequences, about 15% of which appear only once. Here the sequenced sample was PBMCs, mostly from graft donor cells, taken 360 days after TCRalphabeta/CD19-depleted stem cell transplant. The receptors come from a male patient aged 10-17 years who had a stem cell transplant for acute lymphoblastic leukemia, so the T cells may come from the graft donor. Each CDR3 is given with its conserved first and last residue. The D gene is left open where the match is weak. Rows give clone size only sometimes, using once, few, many, or a class for an expanded clone.

d_call: TRBD2; clone_size: few; j_call: TRBJ2-3; v_call: TRBV27; cdr3_nt: TGTGCCAGCAGTCAGACTAGCGGGAACACAGATACGCAGTATTTT; cdr3_aa: CASSQTSGNTDTQYF
d_call: NA; clone_size: NA; j_call: TRBJ1-1; v_call: TRBV6-1; cdr3_nt: TGTGCCAGCAGCGAAAACCCGGTATCTGAAGCTTTCTTT; cdr3_aa: CASSENPVSEAFF
d_call: NA; clone_size: NA; j_call: TRBJ1-1; v_call: TRBV18; cdr3_nt: TGTGCCAGCTCACCGGGGGCCTGGCTTAACACTGAAGCTTTCTTT; cdr3_aa: CASSPGAWLNTEAFF
d_call: TRBD2; clone_size: few; j_call: TRBJ2-7; v_call: TRBV18; cdr3_nt: TGTGCCAGCTCGGGCGGGAGAGGGTACGAGCAGTACTTC; cdr3_aa: CASSGGRGYEQYF
d_call: NA; clone_size: few; j_call: TRBJ2-2; v_call: TRBV4-2; cdr3_nt: TGTGCCAGCAGCGTGAGACATGGCCTTACGACGCTGGGGGAGCTGTTTTTT; cdr3_aa: CASSVRHGLTTLGELFF
d_call: NA; clone_size: few; j_call: TRBJ1-2; v_call: TRBV29-1; cdr3_nt: TGCAGCGTTGTTCAGGGGTCCTATGGCTACACCTTC; cdr3_aa: CSVVQGSYGYTF
d_call: TRBD2; clone_size: few; j_call: TRBJ2-1; v_call: TRBV25-1; cdr3_nt: TGTGCCAGCAGTGCGGGACTAGTCCCCTACAATGAGCAGTTCTTC; cdr3_aa: CASSAGLVPYNEQFF
d_call: NA; clone_size: NA; j_call: TRBJ2-2; v_call: TRBV5-4; cdr3_nt: TGTGCCAGCAGCTTCCTAGCGCGGGAGCTGTTTTTT; cdr3_aa: CASSFLARELFF
d_call: NA; clone_size: NA; j_call: TRBJ2-5; v_call: TRBV10-1; cdr3_nt: TGCGCCAGCAGTGAGTCTAGCGACCTACAAGAGACCCAGTACTTC; cdr3_aa: CASSESSDLQETQYF
d_call: TRBD1; clone_size: NA; j_call: TRBJ2-3; v_call: TRBV7-2; cdr3_nt: TGTGCCAGCAGCCGACAGGGGGCAAGTACAGATACGCAGTATTTT; cdr3_aa: CASSRQGASTDTQYF
d_call: NA; clone_size: few; j_call: TRBJ1-2; v_call: TRBV5-1; cdr3_nt: TGCGCCAGCAGCTTGGCCCTGAAGACTAACTATGGCTACACCTTC; cdr3_aa: CASSLALKTNYGYTF
d_call: TRBD2; clone_size: many; j_call: TRBJ2-3; v_call: TRBV24-1; cdr3_nt: TGTGCCACCAGTGGCCAGCGGGAGAGGGATACGCAGTATTTT; cdr3_aa: CATSGQRERDTQYF
d_call: TRBD1; clone_size: NA; j_call: TRBJ2-1; v_call: TRBV7-9; cdr3_nt: TGTGCCAGCAGCCTTACTACAGGGGGGTCGGGCAATGAGCAGTTCTTC; cdr3_aa: CASSLTTGGSGNEQFF
d_call: NA; clone_size: NA; j_call: TRBJ2-7; v_call: TRBV7-9; cdr3_nt: TGTGCCAGCACCGACTCCCACGAGCAGTACTTC; cdr3_aa: CASTDSHEQYF
d_call: NA; clone_size: NA; j_call: TRBJ1-2; v_call: TRBV11-2; cdr3_nt: TGTGCCAGCAGAGGGCAGGGGTCGTATGGCTACACCTTC; cdr3_aa: CASRGQGSYGYTF
d_call: NA; clone_size: few; j_call: TRBJ1-2; v_call: TRBV27; cdr3_nt: TGTGCCAGCCAAGGGGGGTCTCAGGGCTACACCTTC; cdr3_aa: CASQGGSQGYTF
d_call: NA; clone_size: few; j_call: TRBJ2-1; v_call: TRBV29-1; cdr3_nt: TGCAGCGTGAGAGCCTATGAGCAGTTCTTC; cdr3_aa: CSVRAYEQFF
d_call: NA; clone_size: NA; j_call: TRBJ2-7; v_call: TRBV29-1; cdr3_nt: TGCAGCGCAACGACCACAGGTTCCTACGAGCAGTACTTC; cdr3_aa: CSATTTGSYEQYF
d_call: TRBD1; clone_size: few; j_call: TRBJ2-5; v_call: TRBV5-1; cdr3_nt: TGCGCCAGCAGCCGGACAGGGTTCCAAGAGACCCAGTACTTC; cdr3_aa: CASSRTGFQETQYF
d_call: NA; clone_size: NA; j_call: TRBJ2-5; v_call: TRBV2; cdr3_nt: TGTGCCAGCAGCCCAATGGGGGGCTCCCAAGAGACCCAGTACTTC; cdr3_aa: CASSPMGGSQETQYF
d_call: TRBD2; clone_size: few; j_call: TRBJ2-3; v_call: TRBV6-2/TRBV6-3; cdr3_nt: TGTGCCAGCACCTACGGTTCTTGGCGGGAGGAGGATACGCAGTATTTT; cdr3_aa: CASTYGSWREEDTQYF
d_call: NA; clone_size: NA; j_call: TRBJ2-3; v_call: TRBV20-1; cdr3_nt: TGCAGTGCCCAGAATGGGGACTTGGGGGGAGATACGCAGTATTTT; cdr3_aa: CSAQNGDLGGDTQYF
d_call: NA; clone_size: few; j_call: TRBJ2-1; v_call: TRBV5-6; cdr3_nt: TGTGCCAGCAGGGGGGTTGTCAAGGCCTACAATGAGCAGTTCTTC; cdr3_aa: CASRGVVKAYNEQFF
d_call: TRBD2; clone_size: few; j_call: TRBJ2-5; v_call: TRBV9; cdr3_nt: TGTGCCAGCAGCGTAGAAGCGGGAGGGCCCCAAGAGACCCAGTACTTC; cdr3_aa: CASSVEAGGPQETQYF
d_call: NA; clone_size: NA; j_call: TRBJ2-1; v_call: TRBV7-9; cdr3_nt: TGTGCCAGCAGCTTAGGGCCGACAATACTAGACAATGAGCAGTTCTTC; cdr3_aa: CASSLGPTILDNEQFF
d_call: TRBD2; clone_size: few; j_call: TRBJ2-3; v_call: TRBV4-1; cdr3_nt: TGCGCCAGCAGCCAGCAACTAGCGGGAGTAGGGACGATAAGCACAGATACGCAGTATTTT; cdr3_aa: CASSQQLAGVGTISTDTQYF
d_call: NA; clone_size: many; j_call: TRBJ2-5; v_call: TRBV4-1; cdr3_nt: TGCGCCAGCAGCGCCCGTGGAGGGGATATACAAGAGACCCAGTACTTC; cdr3_aa: CASSARGGDIQETQYF
d_call: NA; clone_size: NA; j_call: TRBJ2-7; v_call: TRBV6-1; cdr3_nt: TGTGCCAGCAGCCGGGGACATACCTACGAGCAGTACTTC; cdr3_aa: CASSRGHTYEQYF
d_call: NA; clone_size: many; j_call: TRBJ2-1; v_call: TRBV12-3/TRBV12-4; cdr3_nt: TGTGCCAGCAGTTTTTCCTTTTACTGGGAGGCCCTCCAGAATGAGCAGTTCTTC; cdr3_aa: CASSFSFYWEALQNEQFF
d_call: TRBD2; clone_size: few; j_call: TRBJ2-6; v_call: TRBV28; cdr3_nt: TGTGCCAGCAGTGGACTAGCGGGAGCCCCTGGGGCCAACGTCCTGACTTTC; cdr3_aa: CASSGLAGAPGANVLTF
d_call: NA; clone_size: few; j_call: TRBJ2-2; v_call: TRBV20-1; cdr3_nt: TGCAGTGCTAGAGATCCGTCGCGCAGGGGAAACGGGGAGCTGTTTTTT; cdr3_aa: CSARDPSRRGNGELFF
d_call: TRBD2; clone_size: NA; j_call: TRBJ2-7; v_call: TRBV9; cdr3_nt: TGTGCCAGCAGTCAAACTTCCGGGACTACGACCGAGCAGTACTTC; cdr3_aa: CASSQTSGTTTEQYF
d_call: TRBD1; clone_size: NA; j_call: TRBJ1-1; v_call: TRBV10-3; cdr3_nt: TGTGCCATCAGCGAGACAGGGCCCGGCTTTAGTGGCACTGAAGCTTTCTTT; cdr3_aa: CAISETGPGFSGTEAFF
d_call: NA; clone_size: few; j_call: TRBJ2-5; v_call: TRBV29-1; cdr3_nt: TGCAGCGTTGAAGGGGACACGTCAGGGGCGGTGGAGACCCAGTACTTC; cdr3_aa: CSVEGDTSGAVETQYF
d_call: NA; clone_size: NA; j_call: TRBJ2-1; v_call: TRBV4-1; cdr3_nt: TGCGCCAGCAGCCAAGAATGGACAATCTCCTACAATGAGCAGTTCTTC; cdr3_aa: CASSQEWTISYNEQFF
d_call: TRBD2; clone_size: NA; j_call: TRBJ2-3; v_call: TRBV13; cdr3_nt: TGTGCCAGCAGCGCGCGACTAGCGGGAGCGAGCACAGATACGCAGTATTTT; cdr3_aa: CASSARLAGASTDTQYF
d_call: NA; clone_size: few; j_call: TRBJ2-6; v_call: TRBV29-1; cdr3_nt: TGCAGCGTTCTATGGGGCACCTCTGGGGCCAACGTCCTGACTTTC; cdr3_aa: CSVLWGTSGANVLTF
d_call: NA; clone_size: many; j_call: TRBJ1-1; v_call: TRBV29-1; cdr3_nt: TGCAGCGTTGATTGGGGAACTGAAGCTTTCTTT; cdr3_aa: CSVDWGTEAFF
d_call: TRBD2; clone_size: NA; j_call: TRBJ2-6; v_call: TRBV11-2; cdr3_nt: TGTGCCCCCCGGGGAGGGGCCTTAATTAACTCTGGGGCCAACGTCCTGACTTTC; cdr3_aa: CAPRGGALINSGANVLTF
d_call: NA; clone_size: few; j_call: TRBJ1-1; v_call: TRBV5-1; cdr3_nt: TGCGCCAGCAGCTTGGCCAACAGGGCCGGGAACACTGAAGCTTTCTTT; cdr3_aa: CASSLANRAGNTEAFF
d_call: TRBD2; clone_size: few; j_call: TRBJ2-5; v_call: TRBV20-1; cdr3_nt: TGCAGTGCTAGTTTAGCGGGAGGGCCAGGGAAGACCCAGTACTTC; cdr3_aa: CSASLAGGPGKTQYF
d_call: NA; clone_size: few; j_call: TRBJ2-1; v_call: TRBV15; cdr3_nt: TGTGCCACCAGCAGTGACATAGGACTTCCCAATGAGCAGTTCTTC; cdr3_aa: CATSSDIGLPNEQFF
d_call: TRBD1; clone_size: few; j_call: TRBJ1-1; v_call: TRBV30; cdr3_nt: TGTGCCTGGGGGGGTTGGGGACAGAGCACTGAAGCTTTCTTT; cdr3_aa: CAWGGWGQSTEAFF
d_call: TRBD2; clone_size: NA; j_call: TRBJ2-1; v_call: TRBV12-3/TRBV12-4; cdr3_nt: TGTGCCAGCAAACTGAGCGGGGTATCCTACAATGAGCAGTTCTTC; cdr3_aa: CASKLSGVSYNEQFF
d_call: TRBD1; clone_size: NA; j_call: TRBJ2-7; v_call: TRBV5-1; cdr3_nt: TGCGCCAGCTCGACCGGGACAGGGTACGGCGAGCAGTACTTC; cdr3_aa: CASSTGTGYGEQYF
d_call: TRBD2; clone_size: few; j_call: TRBJ2-7; v_call: TRBV5-1; cdr3_nt: TGCGCCAGCAGCTTTCGGGAGGTGGGTGAGCAGTACTTC; cdr3_aa: CASSFREVGEQYF
d_call: NA; clone_size: few; j_call: TRBJ2-1; v_call: TRBV12-5; cdr3_nt: TGTGCTAGTGGTTTGGCCAGACAGGCCCGGACGGACTACAATGAGCAGTTCTTC; cdr3_aa: CASGLARQARTDYNEQFF
d_call: NA; clone_size: NA; j_call: TRBJ2-1; v_call: TRBV2; cdr3_nt: TGTGCCAGCAGGGGTCTCCGGGACCCGGCCTACAATGAGCAGTTCTTC; cdr3_aa: CASRGLRDPAYNEQFF
d_call: NA; clone_size: many; j_call: TRBJ2-5; v_call: TRBV12-3/TRBV12-4; cdr3_nt: TGTGCCAGCAGTGCCATTGGGGGGGAGACCCAGTACTTC; cdr3_aa: CASSAIGGETQYF
d_call: TRBD2; clone_size: NA; j_call: TRBJ2-1; v_call: TRBV11-2; cdr3_nt: TGTGCCAGCAGCCACGGACTAGCGGCCACGGGCTCCTACAATGAGCAGTTCTTC; cdr3_aa: CASSHGLAATGSYNEQFF
d_call: TRBD2; clone_size: few; j_call: TRBJ2-7; v_call: TRBV6-1; cdr3_nt: TGTGCCAGCAGCCCCGTCCCCCCTAGCGGGGTTCCCTACGAGCAGTACTTC; cdr3_aa: CASSPVPPSGVPYEQYF
d_call: NA; clone_size: NA; j_call: TRBJ1-5; v_call: TRBV9; cdr3_nt: TGTGCCAGCAGCAAAGTGGCGGGCAATCAGCCCCAGCATTTT; cdr3_aa: CASSKVAGNQPQHF
d_call: TRBD1; clone_size: few; j_call: TRBJ2-2; v_call: TRBV3-1; cdr3_nt: TGTGCCAGCAGACGAGGGGGCGTTAACACCGGGGAGCTGTTTTTT; cdr3_aa: CASRRGGVNTGELFF
d_call: TRBD2; clone_size: few; j_call: TRBJ2-2; v_call: TRBV29-1; cdr3_nt: TGCAGCGTTGAACCAGCGGGAGTAAACACCGGGGAGCTGTTTTTT; cdr3_aa: CSVEPAGVNTGELFF
d_call: NA; clone_size: many; j_call: TRBJ2-1; v_call: TRBV27; cdr3_nt: TGTGCCAGCAGTTTAGAACAGTTCAATGAGCAGTTCTTC; cdr3_aa: CASSLEQFNEQFF